This is a list of T cell receptor beta chains from one sample in a study of cytomegalovirus exposure and HLA in healthy donors. Profiling relied on immunoSEQ multiplex PCR, and the TCRdb table lists in-frame clones only, not all of them. Of some 130,000 clones in the sample, approximately 77% were seen once. The material sequenced was PBMCs. The receptor set was obtained from a woman aged 40 to 50 in good health and CMV-seronegative. The CDR3 runs from the conserved cysteine through the conserved F or W. A D gene is named only where the DNA matches it firmly. A row's size may be missing; if present it is once, few, many or a size class.

CDR3	DNA	D	V	J	size
CAISVSGTGYGYTF	TGTGCCATCAGTGTATCCGGGACAGGCTATGGCTACACCTTC	TRBD1	TRBV10-3	TRBJ1-2	few
CASSPTLTGPYEQYF	TGTGCCAGCAGCCCGACCTTGACAGGCCCCTACGAGCAGTACTTC	.	TRBV27	TRBJ2-7	few
CATTDSTIQETQYF	TGTGCCACGACAGACAGTACCATCCAAGAGACCCAGTACTTC	.	TRBV19	TRBJ2-5	.
CATSRGGLRDRGYNSPLHF	TGTGCCACCAGCAGAGGGGGGCTCCGGGACAGGGGTTATAATTCACCCCTCCACTTT	TRBD1	TRBV15	TRBJ1-6	.
CASGPVGPYLNSGANVLTF	TGTGCTAGTGGTCCAGTGGGGCCTTACCTAAACTCTGGGGCCAACGTCCTGACTTTC	.	TRBV12-5	TRBJ2-6	once
CAWSQQAGAKGTQYF	TGTGCCTGGAGTCAGCAAGCGGGGGCCAAAGGGACCCAGTACTTC	TRBD2	TRBV30	TRBJ2-5	.
CASSLGPNTGELFF	TGCGCCAGCAGCCTGGGGCCTAACACCGGGGAGCTGTTTTTT	.	TRBV4-1	TRBJ2-2	.
CASSVAGYNEQFF	TGTGCCAGCAGCGTCGCGGGGTACAATGAGCAGTTCTTC	.	TRBV4-2	TRBJ2-1	.
CASSLPTSGGYEQFF	TGTGCCAGCAGTTTGCCGACTAGCGGGGGGTATGAGCAGTTCTTC	TRBD2	TRBV28	TRBJ2-1	few
CASSLVDRTLNQPQHF	TGTGCCAGCAGCTTGGTGGACAGGACACTAAATCAGCCCCAGCATTTT	TRBD1	TRBV7-2	TRBJ1-5	.
CASTLDTGDNQPQHF	TGTGCCAGCACCCTCGATACAGGAGACAATCAGCCCCAGCATTTT	.	TRBV7-8	TRBJ1-5	.
CASSYSYSNQPQHF	TGTGCCAGCAGTTACTCGTATAGCAATCAGCCCCAGCATTTT	.	TRBV6-6	TRBJ1-5	few
CASSLENQGPLVGKLFF	TGTGCCAGCAGCTTGGAAAATCAGGGGCCATTAGTAGGAAAACTGTTTTTT	.	TRBV5-6	TRBJ1-4	.
CASSPNRDSNQPQHF	TGTGCCAGCTCCCCCAACAGGGATAGCAATCAGCCCCAGCATTTT	.	TRBV18	TRBJ1-5	once
CASSPPGIGNTGELFF	TGTGCCAGCTCACCCCCCGGGATAGGAAACACCGGGGAGCTGTTTTTT	.	TRBV18	TRBJ2-2	.
CASSPPDRNNSPLHF	TGTGCCAGCTCGCCCCCGGACAGAAATAATTCACCCCTCCACTTT	.	TRBV7-2	TRBJ1-6	.
CASSFTRGRWQETQYF	TGTGCCAGCAGCTTTACACGGGGGAGGTGGCAAGAGACCCAGTACTTC	.	TRBV7-9	TRBJ2-5	.
CASSEFTRDGYTF	TGTGCCAGCAGTGAGTTCACGCGGGATGGCTACACCTTC	.	TRBV6-1	TRBJ1-2	.
CSVSGGPNYEQYF	TGCAGCGTTTCGGGGGGCCCTAACTACGAGCAGTACTTC	.	TRBV29-1	TRBJ2-7	.
CASSGDSGREQYF	TGTGCCAGCAGCGGCGACAGTGGTAGGGAGCAGTACTTC	.	TRBV7-3	TRBJ2-7	.
CASSSSPGQVSSGANVLTF	TGTGCCAGCAGTTCCTCACCGGGACAGGTTTCCTCTGGGGCCAACGTCCTGACTTTC	TRBD1	TRBV28	TRBJ2-6	.
CASSWVNRAQETQYF	TGTGCCAGCAGCTGGGTCAACAGGGCACAAGAGACCCAGTACTTC	.	TRBV7-2	TRBJ2-5	once
CASRRNRGSTDTQYF	TGTGCCAGCAGACGAAACAGGGGGAGCACAGATACGCAGTATTTT	TRBD1	TRBV2	TRBJ2-3	few
CASSVGGESEAFF	TGTGCCAGCAGCGTTGGGGGGGAATCTGAAGCTTTCTTT	.	TRBV9	TRBJ1-1	.
CASRGDTQQGASNQPQHF	TGTGCCAGCAGAGGGGACACCCAGCAGGGGGCCAGCAATCAGCCCCAGCATTTT	TRBD1	TRBV7-8	TRBJ1-5	.
CASSPGGTEAFF	TGCGCCAGCAGCCCTGGGGGGACTGAAGCTTTCTTT	.	TRBV5-1	TRBJ1-1	once
CASSWDRGLDTGELFF	TGTGCCAGCAGTTGGGACAGGGGGCTCGACACCGGGGAGCTGTTTTTT	TRBD1	TRBV6-5	TRBJ2-2	.
CASSPPGVRAETQYF	TGTGCCAGCAGTCCGCCGGGGGTCCGAGCCGAGACCCAGTACTTC	.	TRBV28	TRBJ2-5	.
CASNREGGEKLFF	TGTGCCAGCAACCGGGAAGGTGGTGAAAAACTGTTTTTT	.	TRBV2	TRBJ1-4	.
CASSQRGGLNYGYTF	TGTGCCAGCAGCCAGCGAGGAGGGTTAAACTATGGCTACACCTTC	.	TRBV5-8	TRBJ1-2	few
CASSQGQGLNEKLFF	TGTGCCAGCAGCCAGGGACAGGGGCTTAATGAAAAACTGTTTTTT	TRBD1	TRBV7-7	TRBJ1-4	.
CASSPNRGANTGELFF	TGTGCCAGCAGCCCGAACCGGGGGGCGAACACCGGGGAGCTGTTTTTT	TRBD2	TRBV7-3	TRBJ2-2	.
CASSLDLLQETQYF	TGTGCCAGCAGCTTGGATCTGTTGCAAGAGACCCAGTACTTC	.	TRBV5-6	TRBJ2-5	.
CASLGDSRTGANVLTF	TGTGCCAGCTTAGGGGACAGTCGAACCGGGGCCAACGTCCTGACTTTC	TRBD1	TRBV7-9	TRBJ2-6	.
CASSPHRTSGTDTQYF	TGTGCCAGCAGCCCCCACCGGACTAGCGGTACAGATACGCAGTATTTT	TRBD2	TRBV5-8	TRBJ2-3	.
CAISDRSGHLHF	TGTGCCATCAGTGATAGGTCAGGACACCTCCACTTT	.	TRBV10-3	TRBJ1-6	.
CASSYSTEYQPQHF	TGTGCCAGCAGTTACTCGACAGAATATCAGCCCCAGCATTTT	.	TRBV6-6	TRBJ1-5	.
CATSIGTGNEKLFF	TGTGCCACCAGCATCGGGACAGGGAATGAAAAACTGTTTTTT	TRBD1	TRBV15	TRBJ1-4	.
CASSLTGGLGGYTF	TGTGCCAGCAGTTTAACAGGGGGGTTGGGTGGCTACACCTTC	TRBD1	TRBV6-5	TRBJ1-2	.
CASSQDWADGNTIYF	TGCGCCAGCAGCCAAGATTGGGCAGACGGAAACACCATATATTTT	.	TRBV4-3	TRBJ1-3	few
CASSLTPSTNEKLFF	TGTGCCAGCAGTTTAACACCCTCAACTAATGAAAAACTGTTTTTT	.	TRBV27	TRBJ1-4	.
CSVRPVGGQETQYF	TGCAGCGTTCGGCCGGTGGGGGGCCAAGAGACCCAGTACTTC	.	TRBV29-1	TRBJ2-5	.
CASSQGHREAFF	TGTGCCAGCAGCCAAGGACATCGTGAAGCTTTCTTT	.	TRBV5-6	TRBJ1-1	once
CASSGGLYPTDTQYF	TGTGCCAGCAGCGGCGGACTCTACCCCACAGATACGCAGTATTTT	.	TRBV9	TRBJ2-3	.
CASSTPKGVWDEQYF	TGTGCCAGCAGCACCCCTAAGGGGGTCTGGGACGAGCAGTACTTC	.	TRBV28	TRBJ2-7	.
CAISGTSGAETQYF	TGTGCCATCAGTGGGACTAGCGGGGCCGAGACCCAGTACTTC	TRBD2	TRBV10-3	TRBJ2-5	.
CASSHKGGGGGKAEAFF	TGCGCCAGCAGCCATAAAGGGGGTGGGGGGGGTAAGGCTGAAGCTTTCTTT	.	TRBV4-1	TRBJ1-1	.
CASSRKGLPNTGELFF	TGCGCCAGCAGCCGAAAGGGACTTCCGAACACCGGGGAGCTGTTTTTT	.	TRBV4-1	TRBJ2-2	.
CASSPLTGAGYGYTF	TGTGCCAGCAGCCCTCTCACAGGGGCCGGCTATGGCTACACCTTC	TRBD1	TRBV11-1	TRBJ1-2	.
CASSFSRSYEQYF	TGTGCCAGCAGCTTTTCCCGCTCCTACGAGCAGTACTTC	.	TRBV5-6	TRBJ2-7	once
CSVGRQGTGYGYTF	TGCAGCGTTGGGAGACAGGGGACGGGATATGGCTACACCTTC	TRBD1	TRBV29-1	TRBJ1-2	few
CSVQPEGWANYGYTF	TGCAGCGTCCAACCAGAGGGATGGGCTAACTATGGCTACACCTTC	.	TRBV29-1	TRBJ1-2	few
CASSQGVRGLAKNIQYF	TGCGCCAGCAGCCAAGGCGTAAGAGGTCTAGCCAAAAACATTCAGTACTTC	.	TRBV4-3	TRBJ2-4	.
CSVMPGHTNTDTQYF	TGCAGCGTTATGCCGGGACATACTAACACAGATACGCAGTATTTT	.	TRBV29-1	TRBJ2-3	.